This T cell receptor (beta chain) came from a study of cytomegalovirus exposure and HLA in healthy donors. Findings and limits, study-wide: In a later analysis, first-cohort TCR clusters were found to tend to co-occur in the 120 or so validation repertoires. Altogether, 150 to 200 TCR beta chains were recorded as cytomegalovirus-associated.

Profiling relied on immunoSEQ multiplex PCR, and the TCRdb table lists in-frame clones only, not all of them. The sample lists roughly 60,000 clones, around 95% occurring once. About this clone itself: Its antigen is undetermined.

This CDR3 is built from 17 residues. Germline V lookup: CDR1 SEHNR, CDR2 FQNEAQ (reference sequence). V gave up 2 bases and J gave up 2 bases; unmatched junction bases: 12. The chain is built from TRBV7-9 and TRBJ2-7; TRBD2 agrees at 7 bases. The receptor's source is a woman between 18 and 29 years old in good health and CMV-seropositive. Sequencing was done on a sample of PBMCs. In DNA, the CDR3 is TGTGCCAGCAGCTTAAGTTCTCGGGGGGAAGAGGCCTACGAGCAGTACTTC. Translating it yields CASSLSSRGEEAYEQYF. Combining the CDR3 with reference TRBV7-9 and TRBJ2-7 gives the whole variable domain DTGVSQNPRHKITKRGQNVTFRCDPISEHNRLYWYRQTLGQGPEFLTYFQNEAQLEKSRLLSDRFSAERPKGSFSTLEIQRTEQGDSAMYLCASSLSSRGEEAYEQYFGPGTRLTVT.